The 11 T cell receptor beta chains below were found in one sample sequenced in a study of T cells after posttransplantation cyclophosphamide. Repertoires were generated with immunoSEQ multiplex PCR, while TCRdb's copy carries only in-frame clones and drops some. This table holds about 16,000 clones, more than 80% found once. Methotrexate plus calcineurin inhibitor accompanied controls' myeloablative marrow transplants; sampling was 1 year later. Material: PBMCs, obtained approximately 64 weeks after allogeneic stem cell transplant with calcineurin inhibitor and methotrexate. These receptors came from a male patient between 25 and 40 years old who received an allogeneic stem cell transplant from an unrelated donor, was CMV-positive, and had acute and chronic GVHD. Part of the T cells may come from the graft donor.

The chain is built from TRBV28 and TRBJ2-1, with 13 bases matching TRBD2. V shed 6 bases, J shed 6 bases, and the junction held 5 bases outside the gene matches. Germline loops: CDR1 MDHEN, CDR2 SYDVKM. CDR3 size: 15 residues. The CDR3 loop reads CASRLAGGPSNEQFF. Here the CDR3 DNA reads TGTGCCAGCAGACTAGCGGGAGGGCCTTCCAATGAGCAGTTCTTC.

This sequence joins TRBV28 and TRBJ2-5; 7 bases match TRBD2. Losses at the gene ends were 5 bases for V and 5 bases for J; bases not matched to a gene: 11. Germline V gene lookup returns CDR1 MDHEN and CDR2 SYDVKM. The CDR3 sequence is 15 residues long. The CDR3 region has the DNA TGTGCCAGCAGTCTGGGACTACAAGACATGGAGACCCAGTACTTC. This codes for CASSLGLQDMETQYF.

CDR3 coding DNA: TGTGCCAGCAGCGGGTCGGGAATCGGGAATCCCTATTCTGAGCAGTTCTTC. It yields the protein CASSGSGIGNPYSEQFF. The chain uses TRBV28 and TRBJ2-1; D possibly corresponds to TRBD2 (5 bases). Trimming removed 6 bases at V and 9 bases at J, with 27 bases between. CDR3 length equals 17 residues. Germline V gene sequence: CDR1 MDHEN, CDR2 SYDVKM.

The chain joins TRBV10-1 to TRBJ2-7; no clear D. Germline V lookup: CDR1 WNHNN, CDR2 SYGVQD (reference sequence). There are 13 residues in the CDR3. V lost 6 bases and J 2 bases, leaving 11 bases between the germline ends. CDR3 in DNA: TGCGCCAGCAGCACCCCCCGCGCCTACGAGCAGTACTTC. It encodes CASSTPRAYEQYF.

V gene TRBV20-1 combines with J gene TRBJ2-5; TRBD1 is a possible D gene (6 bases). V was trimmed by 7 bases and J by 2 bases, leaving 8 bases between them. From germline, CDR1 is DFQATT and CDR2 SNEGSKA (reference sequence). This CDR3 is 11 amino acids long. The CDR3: CSGTVQETQYF. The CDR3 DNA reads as TGCAGTGGGACAGTACAAGAGACCCAGTACTTC.

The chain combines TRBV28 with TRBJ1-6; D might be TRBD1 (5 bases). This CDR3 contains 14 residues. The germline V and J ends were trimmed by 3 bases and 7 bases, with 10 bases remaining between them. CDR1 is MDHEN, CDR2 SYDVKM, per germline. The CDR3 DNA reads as TGTGCCAGCAGTTTCCTGACAGAGAATTCACCCCTCCACTTT. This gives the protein CASSFLTENSPLHF.

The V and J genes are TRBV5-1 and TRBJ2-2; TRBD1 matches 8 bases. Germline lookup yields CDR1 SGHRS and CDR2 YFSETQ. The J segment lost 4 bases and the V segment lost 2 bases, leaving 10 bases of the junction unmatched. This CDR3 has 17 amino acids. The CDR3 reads CASSLGGQGATTGELFF. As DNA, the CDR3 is TGCGCCAGCAGCTTAGGGGGCCAGGGGGCGACCACCGGGGAGCTGTTTTTT.

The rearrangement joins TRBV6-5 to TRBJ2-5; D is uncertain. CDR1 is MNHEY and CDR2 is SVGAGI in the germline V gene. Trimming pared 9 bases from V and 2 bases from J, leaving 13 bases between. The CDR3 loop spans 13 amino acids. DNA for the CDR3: TGTGCCAGTAGCCCTGAAGTGCAAGAGACCCAGTACTTC. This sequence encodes CASSPEVQETQYF.

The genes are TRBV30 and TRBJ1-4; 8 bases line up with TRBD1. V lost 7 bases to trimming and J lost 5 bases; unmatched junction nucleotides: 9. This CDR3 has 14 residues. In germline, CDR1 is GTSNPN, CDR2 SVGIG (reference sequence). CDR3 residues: CAFRLRGQNEKLFF. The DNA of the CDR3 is TGTGCCTTCCGTCTCAGGGGGCAGAATGAAAAACTGTTTTTT.

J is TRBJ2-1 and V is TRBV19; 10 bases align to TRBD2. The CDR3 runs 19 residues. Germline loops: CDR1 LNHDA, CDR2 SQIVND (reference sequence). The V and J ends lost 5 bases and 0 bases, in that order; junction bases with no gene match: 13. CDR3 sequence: CASSPTPRTSGSSYNEQFF. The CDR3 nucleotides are TGTGCCAGTAGTCCCACCCCCCGGACTAGCGGAAGCTCCTACAATGAGCAGTTCTTC.

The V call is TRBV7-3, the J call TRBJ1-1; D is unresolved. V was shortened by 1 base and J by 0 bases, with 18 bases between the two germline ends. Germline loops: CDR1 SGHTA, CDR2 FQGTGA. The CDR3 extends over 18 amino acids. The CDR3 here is CASSLNPRQFGMNTEAFF. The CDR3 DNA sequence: TGTGCCAGCAGCTTAAATCCCCGACAATTTGGCATGAACACTGAAGCTTTCTTT.